The clone carrying this T cell receptor beta chain was recorded many times. Its matching antigen is unknown. This record belongs to a study of tumor-infiltrating lymphocytes in primary liver carcinoma. About the study: Each participant had primary liver carcinoma, and surgical resection was the treatment.

Trimming pared 6 bases from V and 6 bases from J, leaving 14 bases between. CDR3 size: 13 residues. Germline CDR1 is MNHNS and CDR2 is SASEGT. TCR beta cDNA was reverse-transcribed from 450 to 500 ng of total RNA. The reaction used a constant-region primer and ProtoScript II reverse transcriptase. ARM-PCR was slightly modified, and three nested multiplex PCR rounds with it gave rise to the TCR beta libraries. Forward primers for TRBV1-TRBV30 and a C-beta reverse primer served the first two PCR rounds, at about 9 cycles each. TCRdb processed the multiplex PCR reads anew with MiXCR; each CDR3 protein has one entry. The repertoire holds about 330,000 distinct CDR3 sequences, with almost 65% as singletons. General study results and limits: For tumor-adjacent and tumor-blood pairs, overlap was less than that seen for tumor region pairs.

RNA was extracted from whole blood without cell sorting, alongside germline DNA. Patients showed chronic HBV infection and an absence of prior treatment. The authors collected four milliliters of peripheral blood before surgery. The sequencing input was peripheral blood. The chain is built from TRBV6-1 and TRBJ1-2; unclear D gene. This receptor was taken from a man aged 35-49 years with primary liver carcinoma and hepatitis B virus infection. CDR3 sequence (DNA): TGTGCCAGCAGGGATGCCTTACGGAATGGCTACACCTTC. This codes for CASRDALRNGYTF.